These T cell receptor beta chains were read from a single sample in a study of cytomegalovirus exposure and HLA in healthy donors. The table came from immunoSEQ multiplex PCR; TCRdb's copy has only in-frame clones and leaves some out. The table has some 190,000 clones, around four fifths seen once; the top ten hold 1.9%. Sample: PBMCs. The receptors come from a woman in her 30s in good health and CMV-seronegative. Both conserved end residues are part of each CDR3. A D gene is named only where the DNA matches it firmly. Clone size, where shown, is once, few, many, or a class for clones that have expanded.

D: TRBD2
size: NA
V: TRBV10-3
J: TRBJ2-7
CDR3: CAISGGHGTSFYEQYF
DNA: TGTGCCATCAGTGGGGGGCACGGGACTAGTTTCTACGAGCAGTACTTC

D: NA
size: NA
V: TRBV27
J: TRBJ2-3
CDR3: CASSLLRVSLITDTQYF
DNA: TGTGCCAGCAGTTTATTGAGAGTTTCCCTTATCACAGATACGCAGTATTTT

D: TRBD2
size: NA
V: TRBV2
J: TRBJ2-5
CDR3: CASIHAGLAGAKYLQETQYF
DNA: TGTGCCTCCATACATGCAGGACTAGCGGGGGCCAAATACCTACAAGAGACCCAGTACTTC

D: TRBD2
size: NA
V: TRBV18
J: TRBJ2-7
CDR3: CASSGLAGYEQYF
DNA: TGTGCCAGCTCAGGACTAGCAGGGTACGAGCAGTACTTC

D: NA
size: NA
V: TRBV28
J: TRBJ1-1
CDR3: CASTSGQITEAFF
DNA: TGTGCCAGCACATCCGGACAGATCACTGAAGCTTTCTTT

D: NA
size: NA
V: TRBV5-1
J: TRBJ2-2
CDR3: CASSLGSSWNTGELFF
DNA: TGCGCCAGCAGCTTGGGTAGTAGCTGGAACACCGGGGAGCTGTTTTTT

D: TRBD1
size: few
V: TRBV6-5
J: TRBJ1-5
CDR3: CASSPRGQGSQPQHF
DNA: TGTGCCAGCAGCCCCCGAGGACAGGGAAGTCAGCCCCAGCATTTT

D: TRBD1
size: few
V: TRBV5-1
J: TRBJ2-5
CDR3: CASSWKGQGLGETQYF
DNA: TGCGCCAGCAGCTGGAAGGGACAGGGGTTGGGAGAGACCCAGTACTTC

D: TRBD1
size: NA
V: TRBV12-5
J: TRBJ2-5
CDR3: CASGLQRQGPETQYF
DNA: TGTGCTAGTGGTCTTCAAAGACAGGGACCCGAGACCCAGTACTTC

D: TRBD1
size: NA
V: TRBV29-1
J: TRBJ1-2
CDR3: CSARDRETNYGYTF
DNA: TGCAGCGCCAGGGACAGGGAAACCAACTATGGCTACACCTTC

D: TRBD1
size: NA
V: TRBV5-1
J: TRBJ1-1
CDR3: CASSPPGQGNTEAFF
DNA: TGCGCCAGCAGCCCCCCGGGACAGGGGAACACTGAAGCTTTCTTT

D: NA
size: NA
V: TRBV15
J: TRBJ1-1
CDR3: CATSSPRSLTNTEAFF
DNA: TGTGCCACCAGCAGTCCGCGGTCCCTAACGAACACTGAAGCTTTCTTT

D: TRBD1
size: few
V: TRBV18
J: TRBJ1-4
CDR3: CASSPRSTGNHEKLFF
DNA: TGTGCCAGCTCACCACGGTCGACAGGGAACCATGAAAAACTGTTTTTT

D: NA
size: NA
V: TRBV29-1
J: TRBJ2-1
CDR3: CSVRDEQFF
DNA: TGCAGCGTTCGGGATGAGCAGTTCTTC

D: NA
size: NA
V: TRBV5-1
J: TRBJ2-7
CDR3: CASANGWSSYEQYF
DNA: TGCGCCAGCGCAAACGGTTGGAGCTCCTACGAGCAGTACTTC

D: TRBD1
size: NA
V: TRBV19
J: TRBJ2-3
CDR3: CASSIEPGQGTDTQYF
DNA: TGTGCCAGTAGTATAGAGCCGGGACAGGGCACAGATACGCAGTATTTT

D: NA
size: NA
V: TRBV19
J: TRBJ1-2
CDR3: CASSANTAGGYTF
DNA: TGTGCCAGTAGTGCCAACACGGCGGGTGGCTACACCTTC

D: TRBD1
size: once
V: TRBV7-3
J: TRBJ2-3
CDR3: CASSLAQGAGTDTQYF
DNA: TGTGCCAGCAGCTTAGCACAGGGGGCCGGCACAGATACGCAGTATTTT

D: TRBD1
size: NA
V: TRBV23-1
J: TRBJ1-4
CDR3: CAETGRDEKLFF
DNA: TGCGCCGAGACAGGGCGAGATGAAAAACTGTTTTTT

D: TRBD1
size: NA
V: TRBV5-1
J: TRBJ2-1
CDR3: CASSSLTGVYNEQFF
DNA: TGCGCCAGCAGCTCCCTTACAGGGGTCTACAATGAGCAGTTCTTC

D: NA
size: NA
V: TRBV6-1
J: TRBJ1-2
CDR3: CASSEAVRAYGYTF
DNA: TGTGCCAGCAGTGAAGCTGTCAGGGCCTATGGCTACACCTTC

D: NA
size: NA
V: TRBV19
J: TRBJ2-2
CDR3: CASSLGSPSGELFF
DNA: TGTGCCAGTAGTTTAGGCAGCCCTAGCGGGGAGCTGTTTTTT

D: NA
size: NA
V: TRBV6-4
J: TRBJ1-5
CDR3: CASSVEAMNQPQHF
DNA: TGTGCCAGCAGTGTGGAGGCCATGAATCAGCCCCAGCATTTT

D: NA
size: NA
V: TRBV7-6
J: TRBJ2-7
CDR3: CASSSRTEVVGEQYF
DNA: TGTGCCAGCAGCTCCCGGACAGAGGTGGTCGGCGAGCAGTACTTC

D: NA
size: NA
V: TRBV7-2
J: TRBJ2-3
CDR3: CASSLEFHGDTQYF
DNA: TGTGCCAGCAGCTTAGAATTTCACGGGGATACGCAGTATTTT

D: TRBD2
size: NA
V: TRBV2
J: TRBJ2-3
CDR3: CASSGVIAGTDTQYF
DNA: TGTGCCAGCAGCGGCGTGATAGCGGGGACAGATACGCAGTATTTT

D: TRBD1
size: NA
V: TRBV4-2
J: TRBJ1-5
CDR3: CASSLGQGGSNQPQHF
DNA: TGTGCCAGCAGCCTTGGACAGGGGGGTAGCAATCAGCCCCAGCATTTT

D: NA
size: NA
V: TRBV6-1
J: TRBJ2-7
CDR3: CASISGSEQYF
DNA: TGTGCCAGCATTTCAGGCTCCGAGCAGTACTTC

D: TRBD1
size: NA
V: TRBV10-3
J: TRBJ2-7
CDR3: CAIRSGGYEQYF
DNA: TGTGCCATCAGGTCAGGGGGCTACGAGCAGTACTTC

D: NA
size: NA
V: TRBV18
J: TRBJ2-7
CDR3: CASSPNREYEQYF
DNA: TGTGCCAGCTCACCCAACAGGGAATACGAGCAGTACTTC

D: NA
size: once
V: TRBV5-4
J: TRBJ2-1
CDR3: CASSRPKGDEQFF
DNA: TGTGCCAGCAGCCGGCCGAAGGGGGATGAGCAGTTCTTC

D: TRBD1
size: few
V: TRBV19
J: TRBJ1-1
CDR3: CASSIGGTVRKPFF
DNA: TGTGCCAGTAGTATAGGGGGGACAGTTAGAAAACCCTTCTTT

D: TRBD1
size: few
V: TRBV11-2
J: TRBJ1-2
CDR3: CASSAGQGGHGYTF
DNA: TGTGCCAGCAGCGCGGGACAGGGAGGTCATGGCTACACCTTC

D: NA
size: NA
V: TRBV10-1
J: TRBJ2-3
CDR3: CASSESGRDTQYF
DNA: TGCGCCAGCAGTGAAAGCGGAAGGGATACGCAGTATTTT

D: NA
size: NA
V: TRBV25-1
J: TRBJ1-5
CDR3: CASSGPARGLINQPQHF
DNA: TGTGCCAGCAGTGGGCCAGCGCGCGGGCTAATCAATCAGCCCCAGCATTTT

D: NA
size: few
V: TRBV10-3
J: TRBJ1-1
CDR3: CAIRDNGEAFF
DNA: TGTGCCATCAGGGACAACGGTGAAGCTTTCTTT

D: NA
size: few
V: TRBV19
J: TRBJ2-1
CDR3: CASRGWQAVRGSYNEQFF
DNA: TGTGCCAGTAGGGGGTGGCAGGCCGTACGGGGCTCCTACAATGAGCAGTTCTTC

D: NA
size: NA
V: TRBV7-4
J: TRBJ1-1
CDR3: CASRDFLEAFF
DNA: TGTGCCAGCCGCGACTTTCTAGAAGCTTTCTTT

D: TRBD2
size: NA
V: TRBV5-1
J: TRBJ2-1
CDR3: CASSFGLAGYNEQFF
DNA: TGCGCCAGCAGCTTTGGTCTAGCGGGCTACAATGAGCAGTTCTTC

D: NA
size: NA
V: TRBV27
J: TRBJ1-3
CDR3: CASRLGRGSGNTIYF
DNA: TGTGCCAGCAGACTCGGTCGGGGCTCTGGAAACACCATATATTTT

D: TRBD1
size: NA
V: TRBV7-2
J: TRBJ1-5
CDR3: CASSLRGGDRSNQPQHF
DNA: TGTGCCAGCAGCTTAAGGGGAGGGGACAGGAGCAATCAGCCCCAGCATTTT

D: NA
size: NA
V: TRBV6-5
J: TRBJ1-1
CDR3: CASSPREGPTEAFF
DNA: TGTGCCAGCAGTCCCCGGGAAGGTCCGACTGAAGCTTTCTTT

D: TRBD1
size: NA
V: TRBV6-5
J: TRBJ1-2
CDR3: CASSYSTGSGYTF
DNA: TGTGCCAGCAGTTACTCGACAGGGAGCGGCTACACCTTC

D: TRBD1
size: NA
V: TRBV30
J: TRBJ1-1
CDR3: CAWSITGGTEAFF
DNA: TGTGCCTGGAGTATCACAGGGGGTACTGAAGCTTTCTTT

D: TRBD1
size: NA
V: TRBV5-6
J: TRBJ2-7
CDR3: CASSPSGTGRNYEQYF
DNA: TGTGCCAGCAGCCCATCCGGGACAGGGCGTAATTACGAGCAGTACTTC

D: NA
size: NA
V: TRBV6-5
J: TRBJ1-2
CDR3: CASHGSGIQVYGYTF
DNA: TGTGCCAGCCACGGGTCGGGGATTCAAGTCTATGGCTACACCTTC

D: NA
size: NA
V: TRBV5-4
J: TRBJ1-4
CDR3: CASSLAGQGTNEKLFF
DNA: TGTGCCAGCAGCTTGGCAGGGCAGGGAACTAATGAAAAACTGTTTTTT

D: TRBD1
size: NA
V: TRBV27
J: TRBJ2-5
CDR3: CASSPRDRGRETQYF
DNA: TGTGCCAGCAGTCCCCGGGACAGGGGGCGGGAGACCCAGTACTTC

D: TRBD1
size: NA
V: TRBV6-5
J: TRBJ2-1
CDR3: CASSYHPGGDEQFF
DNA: TGTGCCAGCAGTTACCATCCAGGGGGCGATGAGCAGTTCTTC

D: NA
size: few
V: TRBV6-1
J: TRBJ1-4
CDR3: CASTHPREGREKLFF
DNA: TGTGCCAGCACCCACCCCAGGGAAGGGCGTGAAAAACTGTTTTTT

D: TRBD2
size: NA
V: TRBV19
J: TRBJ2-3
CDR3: CASSGTSGGADTQYF
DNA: TGTGCCAGTAGCGGGACTAGCGGGGGGGCAGATACGCAGTATTTT

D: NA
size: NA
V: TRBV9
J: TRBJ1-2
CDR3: CASSGGGVGYGYTF
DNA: TGTGCCAGCAGCGGAGGGGGAGTCGGGTATGGCTACACCTTC

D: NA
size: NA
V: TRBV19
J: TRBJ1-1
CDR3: CASSRYMNTEAFF
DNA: TGTGCCAGTAGTAGATACATGAACACTGAAGCTTTCTTT

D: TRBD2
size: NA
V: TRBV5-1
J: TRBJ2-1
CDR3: CASSISGGAQNEQFF
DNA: TGCGCCAGCAGTATCAGCGGGGGGGCCCAGAATGAGCAGTTCTTC

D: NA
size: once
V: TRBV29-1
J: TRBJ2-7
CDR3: CSVVIGAYEQYF
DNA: TGCAGCGTTGTAATCGGAGCCTACGAGCAGTACTTC

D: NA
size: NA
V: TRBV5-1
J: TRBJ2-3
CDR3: CASSLAGTTTDTQYF
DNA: TGCGCCAGCAGCTTGGCGGGAACGACCACAGATACGCAGTATTTT

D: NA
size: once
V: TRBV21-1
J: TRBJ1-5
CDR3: CASSKVVQPNNQPQHF
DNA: TGTGCCAGCAGCAAGGTAGTACAGCCCAACAATCAGCCCCAGCATTTT

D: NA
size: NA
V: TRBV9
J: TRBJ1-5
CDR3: CASSVVNRESCSNQPQHF
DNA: TGTGCCAGCAGCGTAGTAAACAGGGAGAGTTGTAGCAATCAGCCCCAGCATTTT

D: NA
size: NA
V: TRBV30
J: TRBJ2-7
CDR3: CAWSLFPGRHEQYF
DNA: TGTGCCTGGAGCCTCTTTCCGGGGAGGCACGAGCAGTACTTC

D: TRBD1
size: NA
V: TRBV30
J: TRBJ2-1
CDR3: CAWSWTGPNEQFF
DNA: TGTGCCTGGAGTTGGACAGGGCCCAATGAGCAGTTCTTC